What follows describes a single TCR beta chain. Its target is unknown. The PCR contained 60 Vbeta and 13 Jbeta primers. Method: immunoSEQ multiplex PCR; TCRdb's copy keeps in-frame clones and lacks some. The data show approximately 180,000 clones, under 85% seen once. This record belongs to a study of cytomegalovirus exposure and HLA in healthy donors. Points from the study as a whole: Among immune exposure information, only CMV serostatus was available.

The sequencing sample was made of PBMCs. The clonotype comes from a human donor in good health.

CDR3: CASSSSRRGYNQPQHF. In DNA, the CDR3 is TGTGCCAGCAGCTCAAGCCGCAGGGGGTACAATCAGCCCCAGCATTTT. This chain joins TRBV7-9 and TRBJ1-5; 7 bases map to TRBD1. CDR3 length equals 16 residues. V was pared by 4 bases and J by 3 bases, with 9 bases of the junction left unmatched. Germline V CDR1 and CDR2: SEHNR, FQNEAQ (reference sequence).